This is a list of T cell receptor beta chains from one sample in a study of control samples from healthy donors and cancer patients. The data were produced by immunoSEQ multiplex PCR, yet TCRdb's version contains in-frame clones alone and is incomplete. The sample holds approximately 70,000 clones, over 70% seen once. Sequenced: blood. These receptors were taken from a middle-aged man in good health. CDR3s include the opening cysteine and the closing phenylalanine or tryptophan. The D gene is left open where the match is weak. Part of the rows lack a size; the others show once, few, many or a class for expanded clones.

j_call d_call clone_size v_call cdr3_nt cdr3_aa
TRBJ2-7 TRBD2 - TRBV10-3 TGTGCCATCAGACCCGGGACTAGCGGATACGAGCAGTACTTC CAIRPGTSGYEQYF
TRBJ1-3 - - TRBV5-4 TGTGCCAGCAGCTTGGTTAGCTCCCGAAACACCATATATTTT CASSLVSSRNTIYF
TRBJ2-7 TRBD1 - TRBV29-1 TGCAGCGTCCTCCGGGACAGGGGACCCTACGAGCAGTACTTC CSVLRDRGPYEQYF
TRBJ1-1 - - TRBV6-1 TGTGCCAGCAGTCTCACTACATCCATGAACACTGAAGCTTTCTTT CASSLTTSMNTEAFF
TRBJ2-5 TRBD1 - TRBV2 TGTGCCAGCAGTGGTCGGACAGGGGGCTTGGAGACCCAGTACTTC CASSGRTGGLETQYF
TRBJ2-7 TRBD1 - TRBV5-1 TGCGCCAGCAGCTCCAGGACAGGGAACACCTACGAGCAGTACTTC CASSSRTGNTYEQYF
TRBJ1-2 - - TRBV14 TGTGCCAGCAGCCAAGATCGGATAGGGAATGGCTACACCTTC CASSQDRIGNGYTF
TRBJ2-3 TRBD2 few TRBV4-1 TGCGCCAGCAGCTTCGAGCGGGGTCGCACAGATACGCAGTATTTT CASSFERGRTDTQYF
TRBJ1-4 TRBD1 many TRBV29-1 TGCAGCGTGACAGGGGGCACTAATGAAAAACTGTTTTTT CSVTGGTNEKLFF
TRBJ2-1 - few TRBV5-6 TGTGCCAGCAGCCGAGGGCAGCAAACCTACAATGAGCAGTTCTTC CASSRGQQTYNEQFF
TRBJ2-7 TRBD1 - TRBV7-9 TGTGCCAGCAGCCAATGGACAGGGGGCCGAAGCTACGAGCAGTACTTC CASSQWTGGRSYEQYF
TRBJ2-5 TRBD1 - TRBV10-1 TGCGCCAGCAGTGACCGGACAGGGGGGCTTCAGGCAGAGACCCAGTACTTC CASSDRTGGLQAETQYF
TRBJ2-7 TRBD2 - TRBV13 TGTGCCAGCAGGGCGGGGGTTTACTCCTACGAGCAGTACTTC CASRAGVYSYEQYF
TRBJ2-5 TRBD2 - TRBV6-2/TRBV6-3 TGTGCCAGCAGTTACGGGGGGGAGCAAGAGACCCAGTACTTC CASSYGGEQETQYF
TRBJ2-2 TRBD2 - TRBV19 TGTGCCAGTAGTATCAACCCTAGCGGGGGATACACCGGGGAGCTGTTTTTT CASSINPSGGYTGELFF
TRBJ1-2 TRBD1 - TRBV4-3 TGCGCCAGCAGAAGGGCTCAGGGGGCAGAATGGGGCTACACCTTC CASRRAQGAEWGYTF
TRBJ1-1 - - TRBV6-6 TGTGCCAGCATGGGGAGCTACACTGAAGCTTTCTTT CASMGSYTEAFF
TRBJ2-7 - - TRBV23-1 TGCGCCAGCAGTTTCACATTTCCGCACGAGCAGTACTTC CASSFTFPHEQYF